These 30 T cell receptor beta chains were sequenced from one sample in a study of T cell responses to AZD1222 COVID-19 vaccine. Clones were sequenced by immunoSEQ multiplex PCR, and TCRdb holds only the in-frame ones, with some missing. The profile shows 150,000 to 200,000 clones, over 80% of them singletons. This sample comprised peripheral blood, obtained on day 0 of MenACWY control vaccination. Receptor source: an adult in good health.

J is TRBJ1-1 and V is TRBV29-1; TRBD1 matches 8 bases. Trimming removed 4 bases from V and 3 bases from J; junction bases left unmatched: 4. Germline V CDR1 and CDR2: SQVTM, ANQGSEA. The CDR3 sequence is 13 residues long. In DNA form, the CDR3 reads TGCAGCGTTGGGGCACAGGGGGACACTGAAGCTTTCTTT. Its translation: CSVGAQGDTEAFF.

The DNA for the CDR3 is TGTGCCACCAGTGCCGTGGGGGGGAACCTACACGAGCAGTACTTC. Translation: CATSAVGGNLHEQYF. This chain uses TRBV24-1 with TRBJ2-7, with 7 bases lining up with TRBD2. Germline CDR1 is KGHDR and CDR2 is SFDVKD. This CDR3 is built from 15 residues. V gave up 5 bases and J gave up 5 bases; unmatched junction bases: 11.

The genes are TRBV4-3 and TRBJ1-1, with D unresolved. The V gene's germline CDR1 is LGHNA and CDR2 YSLEER. With 1 base removed from V and 4 bases from J, the gap between germline ends came to 7 bases. This CDR3 region has 13 residues. The CDR3 loop is CASSQGVGTEAFF. The DNA of the CDR3 is TGCGCCAGCAGCCAAGGGGTGGGCACTGAAGCTTTCTTT.

The V call is TRBV5-6, the J call TRBJ1-1, with 8 bases aligning to TRBD1. The CDR3 totals 13 residues. The junction had 4 bases not matched to a gene; V was cut back by 3 bases and J by 6 bases. Germline CDR1 SGHDT, CDR2 YYEEEE. The CDR3 nucleotides read TGTGCCAGCAGCTCGACAGGGGTTTCTGAAGCTTTCTTT. Translating it yields CASSSTGVSEAFF.

This rearrangement joins TRBV6-5 to TRBJ2-7; TRBD2 is a possible D gene (6 bases). The ends were cut back, 9 bases at V and 2 bases at J, with 17 bases in the middle. Per the germline V gene, CDR1 is MNHEY and CDR2 is SVGAGI. The CDR3 is 14 amino acids. CDR3 DNA: TGTGCCAGTACCCTAGCGAGTCCCACCTACGAGCAGTACTTC. Protein sequence: CASTLASPTYEQYF.

The gene calls are TRBV19 and TRBJ1-6; 8 nucleotides align to TRBD1. J lost 10 bases, V lost 5 bases, and 7 bases had no gene match. CDR1 LNHDA and CDR2 SQIVND come from the germline V gene (reference sequence). The CDR3 loop spans 14 amino acids. The chain's CDR3 is CASSLTGGGSPLHF. The CDR3 bases are TGTGCCAGTAGTTTAACAGGGGGAGGATCACCCCTCCACTTT. Full variable domain (rest looked up from reference TRBV19 and TRBJ1-6): DGGITQSPKYLFRKEGQNVTLSCEQNLNHDAMYWYRQDPGQGLRLIYYSQIVNDFQKGDIAEGYSVSREKKESFPLTVTSAQKNPTAFYLCASSLTGGGSPLHFGNGTRLTVT.

The CDR3 sequence is CASSPGTSGSGETQYF. CDR3 DNA sequence: TGTGCCAGCAGTCCAGGGACTAGCGGGAGTGGTGAGACCCAGTACTTC. The V call is TRBV28, the J call TRBJ2-5; the match to TRBD2 covers 14 bases. There are 16 residues in the CDR3. Germline CDR1 MDHEN, CDR2 SYDVKM. The V and J ends lost 5 bases and 5 bases, in that order; junction bases with no gene match: 7.

This sequence joins TRBV6-1 and TRBJ1-2; D may be TRBD1 (6 bases). Trimming cost V 4 bases and J 8 bases, with 23 bases left between them. There are 16 residues in the CDR3. Germline V gives CDR1 MNHNS, CDR2 SASEGT. CDR3 bases: TGTGCCAGCAGTGTAAGGACAGCAACAACTGCTATCGGCTACACCTTC. This codes for CASSVRTATTAIGYTF.

The chain recombines TRBV30 with TRBJ1-6; D is perhaps TRBD1 (6 bases). V was pared by 3 bases and J by 7 bases, with 16 bases between. This CDR3 comprises 15 residues. Germline V gene sequence: CDR1 GTSNPN, CDR2 SVGIG (reference sequence). Here the CDR3 DNA reads TGTGCCTGGAGCTTTCCCGGACAGCGGAATTCACCCCTCCACTTT. It yields the protein CAWSFPGQRNSPLHF.

The chain employs TRBV11-2 and TRBJ2-2, with a possible D match to TRBD2 (5 bases). In germline, CDR1 is SGHAT, CDR2 FQNNGV. The CDR3 has 14 residues. Trimming cost V 5 bases and J 6 bases, with 13 bases left between them. The CDR3 protein is CASSQTWGAGELFF. CDR3 nucleotides: TGTGCCAGCAGCCAAACCTGGGGAGCCGGGGAGCTGTTTTTT.

The chain uses TRBV19 and TRBJ2-7; 7 positions match TRBD1. This CDR3 contains 14 residues. V lost 3 bases and J lost 2; bases outside the gene matches: 4. The germline CDR1 and CDR2 sequences are LNHDA and SQIVND (reference sequence). This CDR3 reads CASSIFDRAYEQYF. The CDR3 DNA reads TGTGCCAGTAGTATCTTCGACAGGGCCTACGAGCAGTACTTC.

DNA of the CDR3: TGTGCCAGCAGCTTAGGACTAGCGGCTAGCACAGATACGCAGTATTTT. Its translation is CASSLGLAASTDTQYF. The rearrangement joins TRBV5-6 to TRBJ2-3; 10 bases fit TRBD2. The J segment lost 0 bases and the V segment lost 2 bases, leaving 3 bases of the junction unmatched. The germline CDR1 and CDR2 sequences are SGHDT and YYEEEE. This CDR3 contains 16 residues.

The chain joins TRBV7-2 to TRBJ2-3, with D possibly being TRBD2 (6 bases). The V gene's germline CDR1 is SGHTA and CDR2 FQGNSA. Trimming stripped 7 bases from V and 6 bases from J, with 20 bases between. The CDR3 is 15 amino acids. CDR3 sequence reads: CASNPLAGREDTQYF. CDR3 DNA sequence: TGTGCCAGCAATCCCCTAGCCGGACGGGAGGATACGCAGTATTTT. Full variable domain (rest looked up from reference TRBV7-2 and TRBJ2-3): GAGVSQSPSNKVTEKGKDVELRCDPISGHTALYWYRQSLGQGLEFLIYFQGNSAPDKSGLPSDRFSAERTGGSVSTLTIQRTQQEDSAVYLCASNPLAGREDTQYFGPGTRLTVL.

The chain has TRBV27 and TRBJ1-1; 7 bases are a match to TRBD1. Trimming took 7 bases from V and 0 from J; bases not matched to a gene: 8. This CDR3 has 15 residues. Germline lookup yields CDR1 MNHEY and CDR2 SMNVEV (reference sequence). This CDR3 is CASMGTDNMNTEAFF. CDR3 nucleotide sequence: TGTGCCAGCATGGGGACAGACAATATGAACACTGAAGCTTTCTTT.

V usage is TRBV18 and J usage is TRBJ1-3; D remains ambiguous. The ends were cut back, 1 base at V and 0 bases at J, with 10 bases in the middle. Germline CDR1 KGHSH, CDR2 LQKENI. This CDR3 contains 16 residues. The CDR3 sequence is CASSPLEAISGNTIYF. The CDR3, as DNA: TGTGCCAGCTCACCACTCGAGGCCATCTCTGGAAACACCATATATTTT.

The chain carries TRBV7-9 and TRBJ1-2; no reliable D call. Germline V gene data show CDR1 as SEHNR and CDR2 as FQNEAQ (reference sequence). The CDR3 consists of 12 residues. Deletions cut 2 bases from V and 8 bases from J, with 9 bases between. The CDR3: CASSLLGDGYTF. The DNA for the CDR3 is TGTGCCAGCAGCTTACTTGGCGACGGCTACACCTTC.

The chain employs TRBV7-2 and TRBJ2-3; TRBD2 aligns across 13 bases. V shed 4 bases and J 0 bases; nucleotides not matched to a gene: 7. The CDR3 is 18 residues long. Germline lookup yields CDR1 SGHTA and CDR2 FQGNSA. Written as DNA, the CDR3 is TGTGCCAGCAGCTGGACTAGCGGGGGCCTAAGTAGCACAGATACGCAGTATTTT. The encoded protein is CASSWTSGGLSSTDTQYF.

This clone was observed a single time. This sequence joins TRBV5-4 and TRBJ2-3; 8 nucleotides line up with TRBD2. CDR1 and CDR2 from the germline V gene are SGHNT and YYREEE (reference sequence). V lost 6 bases, J lost 9 bases, and 12 bases stayed unmatched. The length of the CDR3 is 14 residues. This chain's CDR3 is CASTLAGAPQTQYF. CDR3 nucleotides: TGTGCCAGCACCCTAGCGGGCGCGCCCCAGACGCAGTATTTT.

In this sample, this clone turned up once. Relative to the germline gene, one junction end is altered; a read error may explain this. The chain has TRBV30 and TRBJ2-7; possibly TRBD1 or TRBD2 for D (5 bases each). The CDR3 length is 10 residues. Germline V CDR1 and CDR2: GTSNPN, SVGIG (reference sequence). CDR3 protein: CAWGTYAQYF. In DNA form, the CDR3 reads TGTGCCTGGGGGACCTACGCGCAGTACTTC.

In this sample, this clone turned up a few times. The same CDR3 is also encoded by other DNA sequences in this sample. The chain has TRBV19 and TRBJ2-1, with D uncertain. V shed 5 bases and J shed 4 bases, with 6 bases lying between them. This CDR3 region has 12 residues. Germline-derived CDR1 and CDR2 are LNHDA and SQIVND (reference sequence). The CDR3 coding sequence is TGTGCCAGTAGTCCATCGTACAATGAGCAGTTCTTC. It translates to CASSPSYNEQFF. Using reference TRBV19 and TRBJ2-1 for the parts outside the CDR3, the full variable domain is DGGITQSPKYLFRKEGQNVTLSCEQNLNHDAMYWYRQDPGQGLRLIYYSQIVNDFQKGDIAEGYSVSREKKESFPLTVTSAQKNPTAFYLCASSPSYNEQFFGPGTRLTVL.

The genes are TRBV18 and TRBJ2-3; the match to TRBD2 covers 9 bases. The CDR3 extends over 16 amino acids. The V segment lost 5 bases and the J segment 4 bases; nucleotides outside the gene matches: 10. Germline V gives CDR1 KGHSH, CDR2 LQKENI. For the CDR3, the DNA is TGTGCCAGCTCATCGCGGGAGGGCGGCAACGCAGATACGCAGTATTTT. Protein: CASSSREGGNADTQYF.

The CDR3 loop reads CASSLAAGAYNEQFF. The CDR3 DNA reads as TGCGCCAGCAGCTTGGCAGCGGGGGCCTACAATGAGCAGTTCTTC. The chain uses TRBV5-1 and TRBJ2-1; 8 nucleotides align to TRBD2. The CDR3 has 15 residues. The V segment lost 0 bases and the J segment 2 bases; nucleotides outside the gene matches: 1. Germline V gene data show CDR1 as SGHRS and CDR2 as YFSETQ.

The chain couples TRBV7-9 to TRBJ1-2; a weak D match, TRBD1 (5 bases). V lost 7 bases and J 6 bases, leaving 15 bases between the germline ends. The germline gives CDR1 SEHNR, CDR2 FQNEAQ (reference sequence). CDR3 length: 13 residues. The CDR3 here is CASTPPDKDGYTF. Written as DNA, the CDR3 is TGTGCCAGCACACCCCCGGACAAAGATGGCTACACCTTC.

The gene calls are TRBV19 and TRBJ2-5; possible D gene TRBD2, 6 bases. Trimming left V 5 bases short and J 2 bases short, with 15 bases between. CDR1 LNHDA and CDR2 SQIVND come from the germline V gene (reference sequence). This CDR3 is built from 15 residues. The CDR3 DNA is TGTGCCAGTAGTGTCCGCGGGACGGCACAAGAGACCCAGTACTTC. It is translated as CASSVRGTAQETQYF.

In its sample, this clone was seen once. V and J are TRBV20-1 and TRBJ2-7; 7 positions match TRBD1. Germline V lookup: CDR1 DFQATT, CDR2 SNEGSKA (reference sequence). The CDR3 consists of 11 residues. V was clipped by 6 bases and J by 5 bases; unmatched bases: 4. The CDR3 sequence: CSALQGDEQYF. The CDR3 DNA follows: TGCAGTGCCCTTCAGGGGGACGAGCAGTACTTC.

V gene TRBV5-8 combines with J gene TRBJ2-1; 9 bases map to TRBD2. The CDR3 consists of 15 residues. Germline V gives CDR1 SGHTS, CDR2 YDEGEE. Trimming at V came to 0 bases and at J to 4 bases, leaving 2 bases not matched to a gene. The CDR3 region is CASSLVAGGYNEQFF. In nucleotides, the CDR3 is TGTGCCAGCAGCTTGGTGGCGGGAGGGTACAATGAGCAGTTCTTC.

V gene TRBV10-3 combines with J gene TRBJ1-6; 7 nucleotides align to TRBD1. Germline CDR1 is ENHRY and CDR2 is SYGVKD. The J segment lost 8 bases and the V segment lost 2 bases, leaving 3 bases of the junction unmatched. There are 14 residues in the CDR3. This CDR3 reads CAISERDSDSPLHF. The CDR3 region has the DNA TGTGCCATCAGTGAGAGGGACAGTGATTCACCCCTCCACTTT.

The gene calls are TRBV9 and TRBJ1-6; 7 bases line up with TRBD1. V shed 3 bases, J shed 9 bases, and the junction held 6 bases outside the gene matches. Germline CDR1 SGDLS, CDR2 YYNGEE. The CDR3 spans 14 residues. CDR3 nucleotides: TGTGCCAGCAGCGCCGGGACAGTCGGTTCACCCCTCCACTTT. Protein product: CASSAGTVGSPLHF.

The chain employs TRBV29-1 and TRBJ1-2, with a possible D match to TRBD1 (5 bases). The V end lost 2 bases, the J end lost 6 bases, and 16 bases lay between the germline ends. The CDR3 has 14 residues. Germline CDR1 is SQVTM and CDR2 is ANQGSEA. The CDR3 DNA reads as TGCAGCGTTGAACTTCTCCAGGGCAGGGATGGCTACACCTTC. Translated, it gives CSVELLQGRDGYTF.

The chain uses TRBV27 and TRBJ2-1; 7 bases fit TRBD1. Trimming cost V 7 bases and J 0 bases; bases outside gene matches: 3. The CDR3 extends over 14 amino acids. Germline assignment: CDR1 MNHEY and CDR2 SMNVEV (reference sequence). The CDR3 DNA follows: TGTGCCAGCACCCGGACAGGCTCCTACAATGAGCAGTTCTTC. Residues: CASTRTGSYNEQFF.